These 27 T cell receptor beta chains were sequenced from one sample in a study of T cells expressing NK-cell markers. TCRdb reprocessed the 5' RACE reads and keeps a single row for each CDR3 protein, giving no DNA. The specimen's table records about 260,000 distinct CDR3 sequences. The sequenced material came from blood T cells: a sorted CD56 or NKG2C T cell subset, CD4+ or CD8+ T cells, or bulk PBMC T cells (not recorded which). The receptors come from a man between 18 and 35 years old in good health.

The V gene is TRBV3-1, the J gene TRBJ2-5; TCRdb names TRBD1, which stays unverified in the absence of DNA. The CDR3 runs to 14 residues. CDR1 and CDR2 from the germline V gene are LGHDT and YNNKEL (reference sequence). CDR3 sequence reads: CASSPLPGGETQYF.

The chain is built from TRBV15 and TRBJ2-1; TCRdb's D gene call, TRBD2, goes unchecked for lack of DNA. The CDR3 totals 16 residues. CDR1 and CDR2 (germline): LNHNV, YYDKDF (reference sequence). The CDR3 loop is CATSRDLAGAYNEQFF. Together with reference TRBV15 and TRBJ2-1, the CDR3 gives the full variable domain: DAMVIQNPRYQVTQFGKPVTLSCSQTLNHNVMYWYQQKSSQAPKLLFHYYDKDFNNEADTPDNFQSRRPNTSFCFLDIRSPGLGDTAMYLCATSRDLAGAYNEQFFGPGTRLTVL.

The chain uses TRBV5-4 and TRBJ2-2; without DNA, the TCRdb call of TRBD1 cannot be checked. The CDR3 consists of 14 residues. Germline CDR1 and CDR2: SGHNT and YYREEE (reference sequence). The CDR3 loop is CATSQEPARGELFF.

The chain couples TRBV7-8 to TRBJ2-1; TCRdb picks TRBD2, but there is no DNA to check that call. Germline V gene sequence: CDR1 SGHVS, CDR2 FQNEAQ. The CDR3 covers 16 residues. CDR3: CASSAAGLALYNEQFF. The variable domain in full, completed from reference TRBV7-8 and TRBJ2-1, reads GAGVSQSPRYKVAKRGQDVALRCDPISGHVSLFWYQQALGQGPEFLTYFQNEAQLDKSGLPSDRFFAERPEGSVSTLKIQRTQQEDSAVYLCASSAAGLALYNEQFFGPGTRLTVL.

The chain links TRBV19 to TRBJ2-7; TCRdb picks TRBD1, but there is no DNA to check that call. The CDR3 is 15 amino acids. From germline, CDR1 is LNHDA and CDR2 SQIVND (reference sequence). CDR3 loop: CASSALQGGSYEQYF.

The rearrangement links TRBV9 to TRBJ1-2; TCRdb lists TRBD1, though no DNA is available to test this call. Looked up from germline, CDR1 is SGDLS and CDR2 is YYNGEE. The CDR3 contains 13 residues. CDR3 region: CASSGTGLNGYTF.

This chain links TRBV18 with TRBJ2-1; there is no DNA to check the TCRdb D call of TRBD2. Per germline, CDR1 KGHSH and CDR2 LQKENI. The CDR3 contains 14 residues. CDR3 region: CASSPLSGRDEQFF.

This sequence joins TRBV6-1 and TRBJ2-2; TCRdb's D call, TRBD2, is unchecked because there is no DNA. Germline V gene lookup returns CDR1 MNHNS and CDR2 SASEGT. This CDR3 region has 15 residues. The CDR3 protein is CASRGTRLNTGELFF.

The rearrangement links TRBV27 to TRBJ1-3. Germline V lookup: CDR1 MNHEY, CDR2 SMNVEV (reference sequence). The CDR3 has 16 amino acids. Here the CDR3 reads CASSSIDPSSGNTIYF.

The chain recombines TRBV5-1 with TRBJ2-3; TCRdb proposes TRBD1, but this gene call is untestable without DNA. This CDR3 has 13 amino acids. The germline CDR1 and CDR2 sequences are SGHRS and YFSETQ. CDR3 sequence: CASSRGLTDTQYF.

This chain links TRBV4-3 with TRBJ2-7. The germline CDR1 and CDR2 sequences are LGHNA and YSLEER. The CDR3 length is 14 residues. The CDR3 sequence: CASSSGPHSYEQYF.

This sequence joins TRBV6-5 and TRBJ2-2. CDR3 length: 13 amino acids. Germline CDR1 and CDR2: MNHEY and SVGAGI. CDR3: CASSYSMSGELFF.

This chain links TRBV25-1 with TRBJ1-6; TCRdb reports TRBD1, a call that lacks DNA to check it against. CDR3 length: 15 amino acids. CDR1 MGHDK and CDR2 SYGVNS come from the germline V gene. The CDR3 sequence is CASRTGNVYNSPLHF.

This chain connects TRBV20-1 to TRBJ2-3; the TRBD1 assignment by TCRdb is unverifiable without DNA. The CDR3 length is 15 residues. Germline V CDR1 and CDR2: DFQATT, SNEGSKA (reference sequence). CDR3 sequence reads: CSASGSLRGTDTQYF.

The chain recombines TRBV5-5 with TRBJ2-5. The CDR3 length is 14 residues. CDR1 and CDR2 (germline): SGHKS, YYEKEE (reference sequence). CDR3 amino acids: CASSLARQQETQYF.

The chain employs TRBV24-1 and TRBJ2-4; TCRdb's assignment of TRBD1 cannot be checked, as there is no DNA. Looked up from germline, CDR1 is KGHDR and CDR2 is SFDVKD. The CDR3 is 15 amino acids. The chain's CDR3 is CATSDSGQGRNIQYF.

The V call is TRBV6-5, the J call TRBJ1-1; lacking DNA, the TRBD1 call made by TCRdb goes unchecked. Germline V gene data show CDR1 as MNHEY and CDR2 as SVGAGI. The CDR3 sequence is 15 residues long. The CDR3 is CASSYSPGGNTEAFF.

The V gene is TRBV20-1, the J gene TRBJ2-5; TCRdb reports TRBD2, a call that lacks DNA to check it against. Germline loops: CDR1 DFQATT, CDR2 SNEGSKA (reference sequence). This CDR3 has 17 residues. The CDR3: CSARGLAGLVGQETQYF.

The gene calls are TRBV2 and TRBJ1-2. This CDR3 has 12 residues. CDR1 is SNHLY and CDR2 is FYNNEI in the germline V gene. The CDR3 sequence: CASGRPNYGYTF. The full variable domain, its missing parts supplied by reference TRBV2 and TRBJ1-2, is EPEVTQTPSHQVTQMGQEVILRCVPISNHLYFYWYRQILGQKVEFLVSFYNNEISEKSEIFDDQFSVERPDGSNFTLKIRSTKLEDSAMYFCASGRPNYGYTFGSGTRLTVV.

V gene TRBV6-2 or TRBV6-3 combines with J gene TRBJ2-7; TCRdb designates TRBD1, a call that cannot be tested without DNA. The CDR3 extends over 15 amino acids. Per the germline V gene, CDR1 is MNHEY and CDR2 is SVGEGT. The CDR3 is CASSQTGSASYEQYF.

The V call is TRBV5-1, the J call TRBJ1-2; without DNA, the TCRdb call of TRBD1 cannot be checked. This CDR3 has 15 amino acids. The germline CDR1 and CDR2 sequences are SGHRS and YFSETQ. The CDR3 sequence: CASSLVPGTAQKTTF.

The J gene is TRBJ1-2, the V gene TRBV5-1; the TRBD1 assignment by TCRdb is unverifiable without DNA. Per the germline V gene, CDR1 is SGHRS and CDR2 is YFSETQ. This CDR3 spans 16 amino acids. Here the CDR3 reads CASSLGSGQGNYGYTF.

V and J are TRBV10-3 and TRBJ2-1; TCRdb's D call, TRBD2, is unchecked because there is no DNA. Germline loops: CDR1 ENHRY, CDR2 SYGVKD. CDR3 length: 15 residues. The CDR3 protein is CAIRERTSGIHEQFF.

J is TRBJ2-3 and V is TRBV20-1; TCRdb returns TRBD1, unconfirmable since there is no DNA. The length of the CDR3 is 14 residues. Looked up from germline, CDR1 is DFQATT and CDR2 is SNEGSKA (reference sequence). CDR3 residues: CSARDRGKTDTQYF.

V usage is TRBV12-3 or TRBV12-4 and J usage is TRBJ1-2; TCRdb proposes TRBD1, but this gene call is untestable without DNA. This CDR3 has 14 residues. CDR3: CASSSSRGDYGYTF.

The V and J genes are TRBV20-1 and TRBJ2-1; TCRdb's D gene call, TRBD1, goes unchecked for lack of DNA. Germline CDR1 is DFQATT and CDR2 is SNEGSKA (reference sequence). The CDR3 length is 14 residues. This CDR3 is CSASGTVKNNEQFF.

This chain uses TRBV12-3 or TRBV12-4 with TRBJ2-1; the D call of TRBD2 rests on TCRdb alone, since no DNA is present to check it. The CDR3 length is 15 residues. CDR3 residues: CASRDSGRAGNEQFF.